This TCR beta chain was identified in a study of blood T cell repertoires in COVID-19. Trimming stripped 7 bases from V and 3 bases from J, with 20 bases between. Germline assignment: CDR1 KGHDR and CDR2 SFDVKD. The CDR3 has 16 residues. Only in-frame clones appear in the TCRdb table, and some are missing; sequencing was by immunoSEQ multiplex PCR. Of 150,000 to 200,000 clones listed, under 90% were seen once; the top ten hold roughly 19%. The specimen was peripheral blood. The receptor was isolated from a woman aged 80 or over with acute or convalescent COVID-19. The rearrangement links TRBV24-1 to TRBJ2-5; maybe TRBD2 (7 bases). The CDR3 DNA is TGTGCCACCAGATTAAGGGGGGGAAGAAAAAAAGAGACCCAGTACTTC. Residues: CATRLRGGRKKETQYF.